The present TCR beta chain was sequenced within a study of blood T cells in healthy people across ages. Study at large: Capture via template switching afforded approximately one barcoded beta molecule per two T cells. Study conclusions and caveats: Estimates drawn from one million T cells were deemed to understate diversity. It was not possible, with unsorted PBMCs, to conclusively compare naive and antigen-experienced cells.

Per the germline V gene, CDR1 is LGHNA and CDR2 is YNFKEQ. This CDR3 comprises 13 residues. Using a J-beta primer mix together with a sample-barcoded 5' primer, a second PCR was run for roughly 7 to 12 cycles. TCRdb itself ran the 5' RACE reads through MiXCR, one entry per CDR3 protein. The sample comprises fewer than 1.5 million distinct CDR3 sequences, approximately 38% of which are singletons, and less than 8% rests with the top ten. Worth noting for this clonotype: Its antigen is not known.

Healthy individuals of Caucasian origin from Russia, aged roughly 6 to 90, served as donors. The sample was blood. This receptor was obtained from a woman aged 18-29 years in good health. J is TRBJ2-5 and V is TRBV4-2; TRBD2 might be the D (5 bases). Matching the DNA end better, TRBJ2-7 makes the J call doubtful. The CDR3 loop is CASSRERADEQYF. The CDR3 nucleotides read TGTGCCAGCAGCCGGGAGAGGGCAGACGAGCAGTACTTC.